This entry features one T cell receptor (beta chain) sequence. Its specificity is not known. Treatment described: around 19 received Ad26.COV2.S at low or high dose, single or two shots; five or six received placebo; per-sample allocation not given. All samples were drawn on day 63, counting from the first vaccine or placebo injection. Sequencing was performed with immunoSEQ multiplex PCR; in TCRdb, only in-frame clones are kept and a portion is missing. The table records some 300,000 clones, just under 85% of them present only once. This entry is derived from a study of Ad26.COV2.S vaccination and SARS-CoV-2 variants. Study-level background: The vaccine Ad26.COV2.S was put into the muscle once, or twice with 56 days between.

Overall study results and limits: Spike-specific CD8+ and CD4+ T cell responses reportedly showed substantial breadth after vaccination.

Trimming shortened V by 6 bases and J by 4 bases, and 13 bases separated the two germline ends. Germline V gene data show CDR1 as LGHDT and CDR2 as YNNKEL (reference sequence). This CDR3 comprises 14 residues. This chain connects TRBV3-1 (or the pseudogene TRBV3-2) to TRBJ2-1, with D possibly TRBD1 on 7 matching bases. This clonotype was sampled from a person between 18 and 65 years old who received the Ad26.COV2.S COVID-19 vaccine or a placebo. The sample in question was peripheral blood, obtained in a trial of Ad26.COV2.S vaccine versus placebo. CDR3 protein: CASSQGGRYNEQFF. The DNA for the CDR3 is TGTGCCAGCAGTCAGGGGGGAAGGTACAATGAGCAGTTCTTC.